The rows below give T cell receptor beta chains drawn from one sample of a study of CD8+ T cells in alopecia areata. Clones were sequenced by immunoSEQ multiplex PCR, and TCRdb holds only the in-frame ones, with some missing. The top ten hold roughly 20% of the sample, which has about 64,000 clones, about 45% seen once. The sequencing used CD8+ T cells sorted from blood, collected between weeks 36 and 40, from a patient treated with tofacitinib. The receptors were sampled from a human donor with alopecia areata. Both conserved end residues are part of each CDR3. The order of the fields is J gene, clone size, V gene, D gene, CDR3 DNA, CDR3 protein. A D gene is named only where the DNA matches it firmly. Only some rows state a clone size, as once, few, many or a class for expanded clones.

TRBJ1-1	-	TRBV5-4	-	TGTGCCAGCAGCTCGACAGCTGAAGCTTTCTTT	CASSSTAEAFF
TRBJ2-7	few	TRBV5-6	-	TGTGCCAGCTTGTTACTGGGGACACCTTACGAGCAGTACTTC	CASLLLGTPYEQYF
TRBJ2-3	once	TRBV6-1	-	TGTGCCAGCAGGACGTCGGATACGCAGTATTTT	CASRTSDTQYF
TRBJ2-2	-	TRBV30	TRBD2	TGTGCCTGGACCGTTTTGACTAGCGACACCGGGGAGCTGTTTTTT	CAWTVLTSDTGELFF
TRBJ2-1	-	TRBV27	-	TGTGCCAGCAGTCCACTAGGTTCCTACAATGAGCAGTTCTTC	CASSPLGSYNEQFF
TRBJ2-7	once	TRBV9	TRBD2	TGTGCCAGCAGCGTAGAGGCGGGAGCGGACGAGCAGTACTTC	CASSVEAGADEQYF
TRBJ1-3	-	TRBV29-1	-	TGCAGCGTAAACGGATATCAGGGAAAGGGAAACACCATATATTTT	CSVNGYQGKGNTIYF
TRBJ2-1	-	TRBV9	-	TGTGCCAGCAGCCCCCCGAATCCCCGGCACAATGAGCAGTTCTTC	CASSPPNPRHNEQFF
TRBJ2-1	-	TRBV4-3	-	TGCGCCAGCAGCCAAGATTGGGTAGGGGGTGGCGATGAGCAGTTCTTC	CASSQDWVGGGDEQFF
TRBJ1-2	-	TRBV19	TRBD1	TGTGCCACCCCCACGGAGGACAGGGAGGGAGGCTACACCTTC	CATPTEDREGGYTF
TRBJ2-3	-	TRBV2	-	TGTGCCAGCAGCGACTATGTGGGGGCGACGACAGATACGCAGTATTTT	CASSDYVGATTDTQYF
TRBJ2-3	-	TRBV6-1	TRBD2	TGTGCCACCACCTTGGCGGGAGCGGCAGATACGCAGTATTTT	CATTLAGAADTQYF
TRBJ2-1	few	TRBV29-1	TRBD2	TGCAGCGGGGGACTAGCGGGAGCTCGCAATGAGCAGTTCTTC	CSGGLAGARNEQFF
TRBJ2-3	-	TRBV5-1	TRBD1	TGCGCCAGCAGCTTGCACTCCCGGGACAGGGGTGATACGCAGTATTTT	CASSLHSRDRGDTQYF
TRBJ2-2	-	TRBV7-8	TRBD2	TGTGCCAGCAGCTTCGGACTAGCGGACCACACCGGGGAGCTGTTTTTT	CASSFGLADHTGELFF
TRBJ2-1	-	TRBV27	TRBD2	TGTGCCAGCAGTTTATGGCGGGAGTCGGATGAGCAGTTCTTC	CASSLWRESDEQFF
TRBJ2-5	few	TRBV29-1	TRBD1	TGCAGCGTTGAAGATCCGAGACAGGGGGATCAAGAGACCCAGTACTTC	CSVEDPRQGDQETQYF
TRBJ2-5	-	TRBV9	-	TGTGCCAGCAGCGTAGCGGGCAGCCTCCAAGAGACCCAGTACTTC	CASSVAGSLQETQYF
TRBJ2-2	-	TRBV30	-	TGTGCCTGGCGTCGGTCCGGGGAGCTGTTTTTT	CAWRRSGELFF
TRBJ2-2	-	TRBV5-6	-	TGTGCCAGCAGAATGAAATCTTCGAACACCGGGGAGCTGTTTTTT	CASRMKSSNTGELFF
TRBJ2-3	-	TRBV7-9	-	TGTGCCAGCAGCTTAGCGGGAAATACGCAGTATTTT	CASSLAGNTQYF
TRBJ2-1	-	TRBV27	-	TGTGCCAGCAGTTTATCGGCCGGGTACAATGAGCAGTTCTTC	CASSLSAGYNEQFF
TRBJ2-3	-	TRBV18	TRBD2	TGTGCCAGCTCAACGCGACTAGCGGGAGGTCCAGATACGCAGTATTTT	CASSTRLAGGPDTQYF
TRBJ2-3	-	TRBV30	TRBD1	TGTGCCTGGATAGAGGGGGCGTTAGATACGCAGTATTTT	CAWIEGALDTQYF
TRBJ2-7	-	TRBV4-1	-	TGCGCCAGCAGCCCTGTTGCCGGGAAGTACGAGCAGTACTTC	CASSPVAGKYEQYF
TRBJ2-7	once	TRBV27	TRBD2	TGTGCCAGCAGTTTAAAACTAGCGGTACCAGGGGCCTACGAGCAGTACTTC	CASSLKLAVPGAYEQYF
TRBJ1-2	few	TRBV27	-	TGTGCCAGCACGCCCCTAGGAAGCACTAACTATGGCTACACCTTC	CASTPLGSTNYGYTF
TRBJ2-7	-	TRBV29-1	-	TGCAGCGTTGGCACAAACGAGCAGTACTTC	CSVGTNEQYF
TRBJ2-1	-	TRBV9	-	TGTGCCAGCAGCGGCGGGGCTCCCTACAATGAGCAGTTCTTC	CASSGGAPYNEQFF
TRBJ2-1	-	TRBV4-2	-	TGTGCCAGCAGCCAAGAGGCAGGGTACAATGAGCAGTTCTTC	CASSQEAGYNEQFF
TRBJ2-2	-	TRBV7-2	-	TGTGCCAGCAGCTTAGGCGAAACCACCGGGGAGCTGTTTTTT	CASSLGETTGELFF
TRBJ2-1	-	TRBV7-9	TRBD2	TGTGCCAGCACAGGACTAGCGGGACAGTTCTTC	CASTGLAGQFF
TRBJ1-5	-	TRBV30	-	TGTGCCTGGAGCCCCCAGGTGTCAGGGTCCTACAATCAGCCCCAGCATTTT	CAWSPQVSGSYNQPQHF
TRBJ2-7	few	TRBV29-1	TRBD1	TGCAGCGTTGAAAGGGCGGGACAGGGCTTCTACGAGCAGTACTTC	CSVERAGQGFYEQYF
TRBJ2-2	-	TRBV6-5	-	TGTGCCAGCAGGGGGGTTACCGGGGAGCTGTTTTTT	CASRGVTGELFF
TRBJ2-1	-	TRBV2	-	TGTGCCAGCACCGACCTTAGTGGAGGCAATGAGCAGTTCTTC	CASTDLSGGNEQFF
TRBJ2-6	few	TRBV29-1	-	TGCAGCGTTCAACAGGGCTCCGGGGCCAACGTCCTGACTTTC	CSVQQGSGANVLTF
TRBJ2-2	-	TRBV9	TRBD1	TGTGCCAGCAGCGACCGGGACAGGGGAAACACCGGGGAGCTGTTTTTT	CASSDRDRGNTGELFF
TRBJ1-1	-	TRBV29-1	TRBD1	TGCAGCGTTCGGACAGGGGGCGCGAACACTGAAGCTTTCTTT	CSVRTGGANTEAFF
TRBJ1-5	-	TRBV7-9	-	TGTGCCAGCAGCTTCGAAGGGTCAAGTCAGCCCCAGCATTTT	CASSFEGSSQPQHF
TRBJ2-7	-	TRBV6-5	-	TGTGCCAGCAGTTACGGCCACGAGCAGTACTTC	CASSYGHEQYF
TRBJ2-7	-	TRBV29-1	-	TGCAGCGCCAGTACCCCGCTCGAGCAGTACTTC	CSASTPLEQYF
TRBJ2-7	-	TRBV29-1	-	TGCAGCGTTTGGACAGCCCAAACCTACGAGCAGTACTTC	CSVWTAQTYEQYF
TRBJ2-7	few	TRBV7-9	-	TGTGCCAGCAGCCCCCGAGGGGATGGAGCCGAGCAGTACTTC	CASSPRGDGAEQYF
TRBJ2-5	-	TRBV5-6	-	TGTGCCAGCTCTCCCTGGGTCACGGGAGAGACCCAGTACTTC	CASSPWVTGETQYF
TRBJ2-1	-	TRBV29-1	-	TGCAGCGTTGGGGGACCACAGCCCACCGATGAGCAGTTCTTC	CSVGGPQPTDEQFF
TRBJ1-5	-	TRBV27	-	TGTGCCAGCACTACAAGAGGCGGAGGTCAGCCCCAGCATTTT	CASTTRGGGQPQHF
TRBJ2-7	once	TRBV29-1	-	TGCAGCGTTGAATGGGGTGGGGCCAGGGGAGGTGAGCAGTACTTC	CSVEWGGARGGEQYF
TRBJ2-7	-	TRBV7-9	-	TGTGCCAGCAGCTTAGTTTCATACGAGCAGTACTTC	CASSLVSYEQYF
TRBJ1-1	-	TRBV5-1	-	TGCGCCAGCAGCTTGTACCTTGGACGGAACACTGAAGCTTTCTTT	CASSLYLGRNTEAFF
TRBJ2-7	-	TRBV27	TRBD1	TGTGCCAGCAGTGTTGAAAGGGGGCGGGCGTACGAGCAGTACTTC	CASSVERGRAYEQYF
TRBJ2-5	-	TRBV4-1	TRBD2	TGCGCCAGCAGCCAAGTGGGTCTAGCGGGTACCCAGTACTTC	CASSQVGLAGTQYF
TRBJ2-1	-	TRBV7-9	-	TGTGCCAGCAGCTGGCCGGGAGAGGAGACCTCCTACAATGAGCAGTTCTTC	CASSWPGEETSYNEQFF